This T cell receptor beta chain was sequenced for a study of vaccination effects on CD4 cells after COVID-19. Study information: Under the ViraFEST assay, PBMC were stimulated with viral peptide pools so that antigen-specific CD4+ T cells expanded. Sequencing was performed afterwards. Researchers reported culturing 2 million to 2.5 million PBMC in each well, adding approximately 10 IU/ml IL-2 and roughly 11 ug/ml peptides.

The CDR3 contains 16 residues. In germline, CDR1 is SGHNT, CDR2 YENEEA. Trimming cost V 1 base and J 3 bases, with 14 bases left between them. Comment on this clone: Its specificity is unknown.

Using immunoSEQ multiplex PCR, the repertoire was profiled, and TCRdb retains in-frame clones only, with some absent. The profile shows 20,000 to 25,000 clones, roughly 73% of them singletons. Culture lasted approximately 10 days before CD4+ T cell isolation. Vaccinated recipients, who were negative for nucleocapsid antibodies, had no history of SARS-CoV-2 infection. Half-medium changes using IL-2 medium occurred on days 3 and 7. The sequences come from CD4+ T cells from PBMCs cultured without peptide, collected before COVID-19 vaccination. The source of this sequence is a human donor who received a COVID-19 vaccine. The chain couples TRBV11-3 to TRBJ2-3; D is undetermined. CDR3 protein: CASSLAASGGTDTQYF. For the CDR3, the DNA is TGTGCCAGCAGCTTAGCGGCGAGTGGCGGTACAGATACGCAGTATTTT.